This TCR beta chain was sequenced in a study of blood T cells in healthy people across ages. The germline V gene encodes CDR1 KGHSH and CDR2 LQKENI. V shed 0 bases, J shed 7 bases, and the junction held 13 bases outside the gene matches. The CDR3 consists of 19 residues. This clonotype appeared a few times. With a J-beta primer mix and a sample-barcoded 5' primer, a second PCR ran about 6 to 11 cycles. TCRdb redid the calling of the 5' RACE reads with MiXCR, one entry per CDR3 protein. The sample gives about 750,000 distinct CDR3 sequences, approximately 55% of which show up once; 41% is in the top ten.

The gene calls are TRBV18 and TRBJ2-4; 12 bases are shared with TRBD2. Input material: blood. This receptor was obtained from a man older than 75 in good health. In DNA form, the CDR3 reads TGTGCCAGCTCACCACCGAGGGTTAGACTAGCGGGAGATGGGAACATTCAGTACTTC. Its protein product is CASSPPRVRLAGDGNIQYF.